This record concerns one TCR beta chain sequence. As yet, its antigen is unknown. TCRdb's table, derived via immunoSEQ multiplex PCR, lists solely in-frame clones and lacks some. The data contain a few million clones, just over 90% of them seen just once; the ten biggest clones take up less than 2%. These data come from a study of shared clonotypes between healthy human individuals. Study background: Per-donor plates numbered three CD4 naive, three CD4 memory, two CD8 naive and one CD8 memory. Broader study findings: As a rule, naive subsets had a larger estimated richness than memory subsets.

The CDR3 totals 14 residues. The V end lost 5 bases, the J end lost 1 base, and 9 bases lay between the germline ends. Germline values: CDR1 SGHTA, CDR2 FQGTGA. Naivety among CD8 cells was defined by CD45RO negativity and positive CCR7 selection, thereby excluding terminally differentiated effector memory CD45RA+ cells. Material: naive CD8+ T cells from PBMCs. The chain joins TRBV7-3 to TRBJ2-1, with D uncertain. This clonotype was obtained from a man in his late teens or twenties in good health. Some clones in this sample may be carry-over from other donors' samples. The CDR3: CASSVLASYNEQFF. The CDR3 bases are TGTGCCAGCAGCGTGCTGGCTTCCTACAATGAGCAGTTCTTC.